The 20 T cell receptor beta chains presented below share a single source sample, sequenced in a study of T cell responses to AZD1222 COVID-19 vaccine. Sequenced by immunoSEQ multiplex PCR; TCRdb stores in-frame clones only, minus some. The sample yields 140,000 to 150,000 clones, approximately 78% seen once. The sample consisted of peripheral blood, taken on day 0 of MenACWY control vaccination. The receptors were sampled from an adult in good health.

The chain joins TRBV6-5 to TRBJ1-1; D unclear. The CDR3 loop spans 13 amino acids. CDR1 and CDR2 (germline): MNHEY, SVGAGI. Trimming left V 2 bases short and J 3 bases short, with 7 bases between. Here the CDR3 reads CASSYRAYTEAFF. The CDR3 DNA follows: TGTGCCAGCAGTTACAGGGCTTACACTGAAGCTTTCTTT.

DNA of the CDR3: TGTGCCAGCAGCGCCAGGCCAGGGGATGGCTACACCTTC. Its protein is CASSARPGDGYTF. V gene TRBV9 combines with J gene TRBJ1-2; a possible D gene is TRBD1 (6 bases). The CDR3 contains 13 residues. Per germline, CDR1 SGDLS and CDR2 YYNGEE. With 3 bases removed from V and 6 bases from J, the gap between germline ends came to 12 bases.

This CDR3 reads CSAVPGTGEETQYF. The CDR3 nucleotides read TGCAGCGCGGTCCCCGGGACAGGGGAGGAGACCCAGTACTTC. The chain joins TRBV29-1 to TRBJ2-5; TRBD1 matches at 10 bases. The germline V gene has CDR1 SQVTM and CDR2 ANQGSEA. The CDR3 is 14 amino acids. The V gene end was trimmed by 7 bases and the J gene end by 5 bases; junction bases not matched to a gene: 10. The entire variable domain, with the rest obtained from reference TRBV29-1 and TRBJ2-5, is as follows: SAVISQKPSRDICQRGTSLTIQCQVDSQVTMMFWYRQQPGQSLTLIATANQGSEATYESGFVIDKFPISRPNLTFSTLTVSNMSPEDSSIYLCSAVPGTGEETQYFGPGTRLLVL.

The rearrangement joins TRBV7-9 to TRBJ2-1; tentatively, D is TRBD1 (5 bases). With 2 bases removed from V and 8 bases from J, the gap between germline ends came to 10 bases. CDR1 is SEHNR, CDR2 FQNEAQ, per germline (reference sequence). The CDR3 spans 13 residues. CDR3 sequence reads: CASSLQGWDEQFF. The CDR3, as DNA: TGTGCCAGCAGCTTACAGGGCTGGGATGAGCAGTTCTTC. Full variable domain (rest looked up from reference TRBV7-9 and TRBJ2-1): DTGVSQNPRHKITKRGQNVTFRCDPISEHNRLYWYRQTLGQGPEFLTYFQNEAQLEKSRLLSDRFSAERPKGSFSTLEIQRTEQGDSAMYLCASSLQGWDEQFFGPGTRLTVL.

This clone was recorded a few times. V and J are TRBV29-1 and TRBJ1-5; no clear D gene. The germline V and J ends were trimmed by 4 bases and 2 bases, with 15 bases remaining between them. Germline V CDR1 and CDR2: SQVTM, ANQGSEA. This CDR3 region has 15 residues. The CDR3 DNA reads TGCAGCGTTGCGGACGGGGTATTAGGCAATCAGCCCCAGCATTTT. Translation: CSVADGVLGNQPQHF. The whole variable domain, remainder taken from reference TRBV29-1 and TRBJ1-5, is SAVISQKPSRDICQRGTSLTIQCQVDSQVTMMFWYRQQPGQSLTLIATANQGSEATYESGFVIDKFPISRPNLTFSTLTVSNMSPEDSSIYLCSVADGVLGNQPQHFGDGTRLSIL.

The J gene is TRBJ1-2, the V gene TRBV4-1; D perhaps matches TRBD1 (6 bases). The CDR3 is 15 residues long. V was cut by 0 bases and J by 4 bases, with 12 bases left in between. Looked up from germline, CDR1 is MGHRA and CDR2 is YSYEKL. The CDR3 region is CASSQEGGRLYGYTF. The CDR3, as DNA: TGCGCCAGCAGCCAAGAAGGGGGACGGCTCTATGGCTACACCTTC.

V and J are TRBV12-3 or TRBV12-4 and TRBJ2-2; D gene uncertain. The CDR3 totals 13 residues. Trimming stripped 3 bases from V and 4 bases from J, with 6 bases between. The CDR3 sequence: CASSFGSTGELFF. CDR3 DNA: TGTGCCAGCAGTTTCGGCAGCACCGGGGAGCTGTTTTTT.

This chain uses TRBV6-5 with TRBJ1-3, with D perhaps TRBD1 (5 bases). The CDR3 loop spans 14 amino acids. CDR1 and CDR2 from the germline V gene are MNHEY and SVGAGI. Trimming took 6 bases from V and 0 from J, leaving 9 bases between them. CDR3 sequence: CASSHRSSGNTIYF. Written as DNA, the CDR3 is TGTGCCAGCAGCCACAGGAGCTCTGGAAACACCATATATTTT.

This clone was recorded once. The gene calls are TRBV19 and TRBJ1-2; perhaps TRBD1 as D (5 bases). Trimming pared 0 bases from V and 4 bases from J, leaving 18 bases between. The germline V gene has CDR1 LNHDA and CDR2 SQIVND (reference sequence). This CDR3 has 17 amino acids. In DNA, the CDR3 is TGTGCCAGTAGTATAGATCGATGGAAGGCCGGGGGCTATGGCTACACCTTC. Translation gives CASSIDRWKAGGYGYTF.

The rearrangement links TRBV6-5 to TRBJ1-2; D is uncertain. The CDR3 sequence is 15 residues long. The germline V gene encodes CDR1 MNHEY and CDR2 SVGAGI. V was clipped by 0 bases and J by 1 base, with 9 bases between them. The CDR3 loop reads CASSYSRQINYGYTF. The CDR3 nucleotides are TGTGCCAGCAGTTACTCCCGGCAGATTAACTATGGCTACACCTTC.

This clone was counted only a few times. This chain joins TRBV6-5 and TRBJ1-2; no reliable D call. CDR3 length: 11 amino acids. The V end was cut by 10 bases, the J end by 4 bases, with 10 bases between. Germline V lookup: CDR1 MNHEY, CDR2 SVGAGI. The CDR3 is CATGRFYGYTF. The CDR3 nucleotides read TGTGCCACCGGACGGTTCTATGGCTACACCTTC.

This chain joins TRBV5-1 and TRBJ2-7; 8 bases are shared with TRBD2. The CDR3 extends over 15 amino acids. Per germline, CDR1 SGHRS and CDR2 YFSETQ. The trim removed 2 bases at V and 4 bases at J, leaving 8 bases unmatched. Here the CDR3 reads CASSFIAGGDYEQYF. The CDR3 nucleotides are TGCGCCAGCAGCTTCATCGCGGGGGGCGATTACGAGCAGTACTTC.

This chain joins TRBV12-2 and TRBJ1-2; the table's D gene call, TRBD1, was not cross checked with the DNA. TRBV12-2 is tagged as a pseudogene. CDR3 length equals 16 residues. For the CDR3, the DNA is TGTGCAAGTCGCATCAAACAGGGGGGCAATGGTTTTGGCTACACCTTC. Translated, it gives CASRIKQGGNGFGYTF.

The rearrangement uses TRBV25-1 and TRBJ1-4; weak D call: TRBD1 (5 bases). CDR3 size: 15 residues. Looked up from germline, CDR1 is MGHDK and CDR2 is SYGVNS. The ends were cut back, 3 bases at V and 3 bases at J, with 11 bases in the middle. CDR3 nucleotide sequence: TGTGCCAGCAGTGAGCCCCAGGGTGCTAATGAAAAACTGTTTTTT. Translation gives CASSEPQGANEKLFF. The variable domain in full, with the rest retrieved from reference TRBV25-1 and TRBJ1-4, is EADIYQTPRYLVIGTGKKITLECSQTMGHDKMYWYQQDPGMELHLIHYSYGVNSTEKGDLSSESTVSRIRTEHFPLTLESARPSHTSQYLCASSEPQGANEKLFFGSGTQLSVL.

V gene TRBV19 combines with J gene TRBJ1-2; TRBD1 is a possible D gene (6 bases). The V gene's germline CDR1 is LNHDA and CDR2 SQIVND (reference sequence). The CDR3 has 12 residues. The V gene lost 8 bases and the J gene lost 8 bases, with 15 bases spanning the gap. The DNA for the CDR3 is TGTGCCAGTTCGGGGGCCCGGGGGGGCTACACCTTC. Protein sequence: CASSGARGGYTF.

DNA for the CDR3: TGCGCCAGCAGCCACCCAGGGAGCGTTGAAAAACTGTTTTTT. Amino acid sequence: CASSHPGSVEKLFF. The chain is built from TRBV4-1 and TRBJ1-4, with D possibly matching TRBD1 (5 bases). Germline CDR1 reads MGHRA; CDR2 reads YSYEKL. V lost 3 bases, J lost 7 bases, and 12 bases lay in between. The CDR3 is 14 amino acids.

The chain joins TRBV5-1 to TRBJ1-3; D may be TRBD1 (6 bases). Trimming left V 4 bases short and J 1 base short, with 12 bases between. This CDR3 contains 15 residues. The germline V gene encodes CDR1 SGHRS and CDR2 YFSETQ. The DNA for the CDR3 is TGCGCCAGCAGCCCCGGACAGCCTTCTGGAAACACCATATATTTT. Translating it yields CASSPGQPSGNTIYF.

This CDR3 is CASSPPGGLGADTQYF. The CDR3 DNA reads as TGTGCCAGCTCACCCCCGGGAGGGTTGGGTGCAGATACGCAGTATTTT. The chain couples TRBV18 to TRBJ2-3, with 8 bases matching TRBD2. The ends lost 3 bases at V and 4 bases at J; junction bases unmatched: 9. The CDR3 has 16 residues. The germline gives CDR1 KGHSH, CDR2 LQKENI.

The genes are TRBV7-9 and TRBJ1-4; D possibly corresponds to TRBD1 (6 bases). This CDR3 region has 17 residues. Trimming cost V 0 bases and J 4 bases, with 15 bases left between them. Germline V gene sequence: CDR1 SEHNR, CDR2 FQNEAQ (reference sequence). CDR3 sequence (DNA): TGTGCCAGCAGCTTAGCCAGGGGCGGGGGAGTTAATGAAAAACTGTTTTTT. This codes for CASSLARGGGVNEKLFF. Supplemented by reference TRBV7-9 and TRBJ1-4, the full variable domain reads DTGVSQNPRHKITKRGQNVTFRCDPISEHNRLYWYRQTLGQGPEFLTYFQNEAQLEKSRLLSDRFSAERPKGSFSTLEIQRTEQGDSAMYLCASSLARGGGVNEKLFFGSGTQLSVL.

The rearrangement uses TRBV11-1 and TRBJ2-3; D is perhaps TRBD2 (5 bases). CDR1 and CDR2 (germline): SGHAT, FQDESV (reference sequence). Trimming stripped 1 base from V and 0 bases from J, with 8 bases between. The CDR3 runs to 15 residues. The CDR3, as DNA: TGTGCCAGCAGCTTAGAGAGGACTAGCACAGATACGCAGTATTTT. Residues: CASSLERTSTDTQYF.